This is a list of T cell receptor beta chains from one sample in a study of blood T cell repertoires in COVID-19. Some clones are missing from TCRdb's copy, which holds only in-frame ones; the method was immunoSEQ multiplex PCR. The repertoire includes approximately 80,000 clones, about 80% of them detected once, and 5.7% sits in the top ten. The sequenced sample consisted of peripheral blood. These receptors originate from a man aged 50-60 years with active or convalescent COVID-19. CDR3s include the opening cysteine and the closing phenylalanine or tryptophan. Each record gives: J gene, V gene, clone size, D gene, CDR3 protein, CDR3 DNA. The D gene is left open where the match is weak. Where a row states a size, it is once, few, many or the class of an expanded clone; other rows omit it.

J gene: TRBJ2-3; V gene: TRBV2; clone size: .; D gene: TRBD2; CDR3 protein: CASKGGATTDTQYF; CDR3 DNA: TGTGCCAGCAAGGGAGGGGCCACCACAGATACGCAGTATTTT
J gene: TRBJ1-2; V gene: TRBV21-1; clone size: .; D gene: .; CDR3 protein: CASGGTGDYGYTF; CDR3 DNA: TGTGCCAGCGGGGGGACGGGGGACTATGGCTACACCTTC
J gene: TRBJ2-5; V gene: TRBV25-1; clone size: .; D gene: .; CDR3 protein: CASSEQGSTQYF; CDR3 DNA: TGTGCCAGCAGTGAACAGGGGTCGACCCAGTACTTC
J gene: TRBJ1-2; V gene: TRBV6-5; clone size: few; D gene: .; CDR3 protein: CASSYGAQAGYTF; CDR3 DNA: TGTGCCAGCAGTTACGGCGCCCAAGCGGGCTACACCTTC
J gene: TRBJ1-3; V gene: TRBV11-3; clone size: .; D gene: .; CDR3 protein: CASSLGTGNTIYF; CDR3 DNA: TGTGCCAGCAGCTTAGGTACTGGAAACACCATATATTTT
J gene: TRBJ1-2; V gene: TRBV1; clone size: few; D gene: .; CDR3 protein: CTSSPNPVGDYGYTF; CDR3 DNA: TGCACCAGCAGCCCAAACCCGGTCGGGGACTATGGCTACACCTTC
J gene: TRBJ2-6; V gene: TRBV10-3; clone size: once; D gene: TRBD1; CDR3 protein: CAISDMDRGYSGANVLTF; CDR3 DNA: TGTGCCATCAGTGACATGGACAGGGGCTACTCTGGGGCCAACGTCCTGACTTTC
J gene: TRBJ2-3; V gene: TRBV11-2; clone size: .; D gene: TRBD2; CDR3 protein: CASSPRLAAIFDTQYF; CDR3 DNA: TGTGCCAGCAGCCCCAGACTAGCGGCCATTTTCGATACGCAGTATTTT
J gene: TRBJ2-2; V gene: TRBV7-6; clone size: .; D gene: TRBD1; CDR3 protein: CASSYKGAHTGELFF; CDR3 DNA: TGTGCCAGCAGCTATAAGGGGGCCCACACCGGGGAGCTGTTTTTT
J gene: TRBJ2-7; V gene: TRBV7-2; clone size: .; D gene: TRBD2; CDR3 protein: CASSLAGAPPREQYF; CDR3 DNA: TGTGCCAGCAGCCTAGCGGGGGCCCCTCCTCGAGAGCAGTACTTC
J gene: TRBJ2-3; V gene: TRBV27; clone size: .; D gene: .; CDR3 protein: CASSYGSRDTQYF; CDR3 DNA: TGTGCCAGCAGTTATGGATCTAGGGATACGCAGTATTTT
J gene: TRBJ1-3; V gene: TRBV5-4; clone size: .; D gene: .; CDR3 protein: CASSLGGAGRAHSGNTIYF; CDR3 DNA: TGTGCCAGCAGCTTGGGAGGGGCGGGAAGGGCCCACTCTGGAAACACCATATATTTT
J gene: TRBJ2-7; V gene: TRBV2; clone size: .; D gene: .; CDR3 protein: CARGSLGYEQYF; CDR3 DNA: TGTGCCAGGGGGAGCCTCGGCTACGAGCAGTACTTC
J gene: TRBJ1-2; V gene: TRBV29-1; clone size: .; D gene: .; CDR3 protein: CSVTGNGYTF; CDR3 DNA: TGCAGCGTTACAGGGAATGGCTACACCTTC
J gene: TRBJ1-2; V gene: TRBV4-1; clone size: .; D gene: TRBD1; CDR3 protein: CASSQPGQGAQGYTF; CDR3 DNA: TGCGCCAGCAGCCAACCTGGACAGGGGGCACAAGGCTACACCTTC
J gene: TRBJ2-5; V gene: TRBV6-5; clone size: .; D gene: .; CDR3 protein: CASKLHLYQETQYF; CDR3 DNA: TGTGCCAGCAAATTACACCTGTACCAAGAGACCCAGTACTTC
J gene: TRBJ2-5; V gene: TRBV15; clone size: .; D gene: TRBD2; CDR3 protein: CATSRGAGGGETQYF; CDR3 DNA: TGTGCCACCAGCAGAGGGGCGGGAGGCGGAGAGACCCAGTACTTC
J gene: TRBJ2-1; V gene: TRBV7-9; clone size: .; D gene: .; CDR3 protein: CASSLLEALTTNEQFF; CDR3 DNA: TGTGCCAGCAGCCTCCTGGAAGCGCTCACTACAAATGAGCAGTTCTTC
J gene: TRBJ2-5; V gene: TRBV7-6; clone size: .; D gene: .; CDR3 protein: CASRQQETQYF; CDR3 DNA: TGTGCCAGCAGACAGCAAGAGACCCAGTACTTC
J gene: TRBJ1-1; V gene: TRBV3-1/TRBV3-2; clone size: .; D gene: .; CDR3 protein: CASSLGGKNTEAFF; CDR3 DNA: TGTGCCAGCAGTTTGGGGGGGAAAAACACTGAAGCTTTCTTT
J gene: TRBJ1-1; V gene: TRBV5-1; clone size: .; D gene: .; CDR3 protein: CASSLGQENTEAFF; CDR3 DNA: TGCGCCAGCAGCTTGGGACAGGAGAACACTGAAGCTTTCTTT
J gene: TRBJ2-1; V gene: TRBV24-1; clone size: .; D gene: .; CDR3 protein: CATSESQAFEQFF; CDR3 DNA: TGTGCCACCAGTGAATCCCAGGCTTTCGAGCAGTTCTTC
J gene: TRBJ2-3; V gene: TRBV5-4; clone size: .; D gene: TRBD1; CDR3 protein: CASSPAGGRDTQYF; CDR3 DNA: TGTGCCAGCAGCCCAGCAGGGGGCCGGGATACGCAGTATTTT
J gene: TRBJ2-7; V gene: TRBV5-6; clone size: .; D gene: .; CDR3 protein: CASSLWAYYEQYF; CDR3 DNA: TGTGCCAGCAGCTTGTGGGCCTACTACGAGCAGTACTTC
J gene: TRBJ2-7; V gene: TRBV19; clone size: .; D gene: TRBD1; CDR3 protein: CASSMMGQGDEQYF; CDR3 DNA: TGTGCCAGTAGTATGATGGGACAGGGGGACGAGCAGTACTTC
J gene: TRBJ2-7; V gene: TRBV7-3; clone size: .; D gene: TRBD2; CDR3 protein: CASSWASGPYEQYF; CDR3 DNA: TGTGCCAGCAGCTGGGCTAGCGGGCCCTACGAGCAGTACTTC
J gene: TRBJ1-6; V gene: TRBV6-2/TRBV6-3; clone size: .; D gene: .; CDR3 protein: CASSWTVNSPLHF; CDR3 DNA: TGTGCCAGCAGTTGGACAGTTAATTCACCCCTCCACTTT
J gene: TRBJ2-1; V gene: TRBV4-2; clone size: .; D gene: .; CDR3 protein: CASNPTGNSYNEQFF; CDR3 DNA: TGTGCCAGCAACCCAACGGGGAATTCCTACAATGAGCAGTTCTTC
J gene: TRBJ2-7; V gene: TRBV4-1; clone size: .; D gene: TRBD2; CDR3 protein: CASSQDTSGGAEQYF; CDR3 DNA: TGCGCCAGCAGCCAAGATACTAGCGGGGGAGCCGAGCAGTACTTC
J gene: TRBJ2-2; V gene: TRBV19; clone size: .; D gene: .; CDR3 protein: CASSIVAGAGTGELFF; CDR3 DNA: TGTGCCAGTAGTATAGTCGCGGGGGCGGGCACCGGGGAGCTGTTTTTT
J gene: TRBJ1-5; V gene: TRBV6-6; clone size: .; D gene: .; CDR3 protein: CASSYSPPGQQPQHF; CDR3 DNA: TGTGCCAGCAGTTACTCGCCCCCAGGGCAACAGCCCCAGCATTTT
J gene: TRBJ1-4; V gene: TRBV13; clone size: .; D gene: .; CDR3 protein: CASSSDPGSEKLFF; CDR3 DNA: TGTGCCAGCAGCTCGGACCCCGGGAGCGAAAAACTGTTTTTT
J gene: TRBJ1-2; V gene: TRBV19; clone size: .; D gene: TRBD1; CDR3 protein: CASSRTGSDGYTF; CDR3 DNA: TGTGCCAGTAGCAGGACAGGGTCGGATGGCTACACCTTC
J gene: TRBJ2-1; V gene: TRBV4-1; clone size: .; D gene: .; CDR3 protein: CASSQDRVVEDEQFF; CDR3 DNA: TGCGCCAGCAGCCAAGATCGAGTGGTCGAGGATGAGCAGTTCTTC
J gene: TRBJ1-1; V gene: TRBV6-1; clone size: .; D gene: .; CDR3 protein: CASSALEGGLITEAFF; CDR3 DNA: TGTGCCAGCAGTGCGCTAGAGGGGGGGCTGATCACTGAAGCTTTCTTT
J gene: TRBJ1-3; V gene: TRBV4-2; clone size: .; D gene: .; CDR3 protein: CASSEPPGVSGNTIYF; CDR3 DNA: TGTGCCAGCAGCGAACCCCCGGGGGTGTCTGGGAACACCATATATTTT
J gene: TRBJ2-3; V gene: TRBV6-5; clone size: .; D gene: .; CDR3 protein: CASRRVGGSDTQYF; CDR3 DNA: TGTGCCAGCAGGAGGGTGGGCGGGTCTGATACGCAGTATTTT
J gene: TRBJ2-4; V gene: TRBV4-1; clone size: .; D gene: TRBD1; CDR3 protein: CASSQARDSPSDIQYF; CDR3 DNA: TGCGCCAGCAGCCAAGCCCGGGACAGTCCCTCGGACATTCAGTACTTC
J gene: TRBJ2-1; V gene: TRBV9; clone size: .; D gene: TRBD2; CDR3 protein: CASSVGLAGVNEQFF; CDR3 DNA: TGTGCCAGCAGCGTAGGCCTAGCGGGGGTAAATGAGCAGTTCTTC
J gene: TRBJ1-2; V gene: TRBV27; clone size: .; D gene: TRBD1; CDR3 protein: CASSLLSTGDYGYTF; CDR3 DNA: TGTGCCAGCAGTTTATTGTCGACAGGGGACTATGGCTACACCTTC
J gene: TRBJ1-6; V gene: TRBV5-4; clone size: few; D gene: .; CDR3 protein: CASSLVGGSPLHF; CDR3 DNA: TGTGCCAGCAGCTTGGTGGGGGGGTCACCCCTCCACTTT
J gene: TRBJ2-1; V gene: TRBV4-1; clone size: .; D gene: TRBD2; CDR3 protein: CASSLGTSGRNEQFF; CDR3 DNA: TGCGCCAGCAGCCTCGGGACTAGCGGCCGCAATGAGCAGTTCTTC
J gene: TRBJ2-3; V gene: TRBV18; clone size: .; D gene: .; CDR3 protein: CASSPDTTDTQYF; CDR3 DNA: TGTGCCAGCTCACCAGACACCACAGATACGCAGTATTTT
J gene: TRBJ2-7; V gene: TRBV7-8; clone size: .; D gene: .; CDR3 protein: CASSLAPGGGEQYF; CDR3 DNA: TGTGCCAGCAGCTTAGCGCCCGGGGGAGGCGAGCAGTACTTC
J gene: TRBJ2-3; V gene: TRBV2; clone size: .; D gene: TRBD2; CDR3 protein: CASRLERGVDTQYF; CDR3 DNA: TGTGCCAGCCGCCTTGAGCGGGGGGTCGATACGCAGTATTTT
J gene: TRBJ1-2; V gene: TRBV19; clone size: many; D gene: TRBD1; CDR3 protein: CASSIRDRDGYTF; CDR3 DNA: TGTGCCAGTAGTATTAGGGACAGGGATGGCTACACCTTC
J gene: TRBJ2-7; V gene: TRBV7-2; clone size: .; D gene: .; CDR3 protein: CASSLGGPRSYEQYF; CDR3 DNA: TGTGCCAGCAGCTTAGGAGGCCCCCGCTCCTACGAGCAGTACTTC
J gene: TRBJ2-3; V gene: TRBV19; clone size: .; D gene: TRBD1; CDR3 protein: CASSFAGTGGTDTQYF; CDR3 DNA: TGTGCCAGTAGTTTCGCCGGGACAGGGGGCACAGATACGCAGTATTTT
J gene: TRBJ2-2; V gene: TRBV6-4; clone size: many; D gene: .; CDR3 protein: CASSAGDTGELFF; CDR3 DNA: TGTGCCAGCAGTGCGGGGGACACCGGGGAGCTGTTTTTT
J gene: TRBJ2-2; V gene: TRBV9; clone size: many; D gene: TRBD1; CDR3 protein: CASSEGQGHTGELFF; CDR3 DNA: TGTGCCAGCAGCGAGGGACAGGGACACACCGGGGAGCTGTTTTTT
J gene: TRBJ2-3; V gene: TRBV7-2; clone size: .; D gene: TRBD2; CDR3 protein: CASSQGTSGYTDTQYF; CDR3 DNA: TGTGCCAGCAGCCAAGGGACTAGCGGATACACAGATACGCAGTATTTT
J gene: TRBJ2-1; V gene: TRBV3-1/TRBV3-2; clone size: few; D gene: TRBD1; CDR3 protein: CASSPTTGGDEQFF; CDR3 DNA: TGTGCCAGCAGCCCTACCACAGGGGGCGATGAGCAGTTCTTC
J gene: TRBJ2-2; V gene: TRBV21-1; clone size: .; D gene: .; CDR3 protein: CASSWEMGGRGGELFF; CDR3 DNA: TGTGCCAGCAGCTGGGAGATGGGGGGAAGAGGCGGGGAGCTGTTTTTT
J gene: TRBJ2-7; V gene: TRBV7-3; clone size: .; D gene: TRBD1; CDR3 protein: CASSPGQGALREQYF; CDR3 DNA: TGTGCCAGCAGCCCCGGACAGGGGGCACTCCGGGAGCAGTACTTC
J gene: TRBJ2-1; V gene: TRBV7-6; clone size: .; D gene: TRBD2; CDR3 protein: CASSPGGLAESSYNEQFF; CDR3 DNA: TGTGCCAGCAGCCCCGGGGGACTAGCGGAGAGCTCCTACAATGAGCAGTTCTTC
J gene: TRBJ1-2; V gene: TRBV19; clone size: .; D gene: .; CDR3 protein: CASSNYRDPNYGYTF; CDR3 DNA: TGTGCCAGTAGTAATTACAGGGACCCTAACTATGGCTACACCTTC
J gene: TRBJ1-5; V gene: TRBV27; clone size: .; D gene: .; CDR3 protein: CASSFAGVNQPQHF; CDR3 DNA: TGTGCCAGCAGTTTCGCGGGTGTCAATCAGCCCCAGCATTTT